One T cell receptor beta chain is described in this entry. TCR sequencing used cDNA made by reverse transcription of extracted RNA. TCRdb's copy holds only in-frame clones and misses some; the assay was immunoSEQ multiplex PCR. This table holds tens of thousands of clones, approximately 30% found once. The treatment denotes: oral pan-JAK inhibitor, 5-10 mg twice daily. The ends were cut back, 11 bases at V and 3 bases at J, with 16 bases in the middle. The germline V gene has CDR1 MNHNS and CDR2 SASEGT. This CDR3 comprises 13 residues. The data originate from a study of CD8+ T cells in alopecia areata.

The chain recombines TRBV6-1 with TRBJ1-1; D is unresolved. The source of this sequence is a human donor with alopecia areata. This sample comprised CD8+ T cells sorted from blood, obtained at week 4, from a patient treated with tofacitinib. The CDR3 is CASRSEADTEAFF. The CDR3 DNA is TGTGCCTCCAGGTCCGAGGCGGACACTGAAGCTTTCTTT.